This T cell receptor (beta chain) was identified during a study of Ad26.COV2.S vaccination and SARS-CoV-2 variants. Clones were read by immunoSEQ multiplex PCR, and TCRdb kept only the in-frame ones, dropping some. The top ten clones hold 5.5% of a sample with around 300,000 clones, roughly 88% of them seen once. Noted treatment: 15 to 20 received Ad26.COV2.S at low or high dose, single or two shots; 5 received placebo; per-sample allocation not given. Samples analyzed were those drawn on day 63 after the first vaccine or placebo injection. With 4 bases removed from V and 5 bases from J, the gap between germline ends came to 12 bases. This CDR3 is built from 14 residues. Per the germline V gene, CDR1 is MNHEY and CDR2 is SVGAGI.

The gene calls are TRBV6-5 and TRBJ1-5; D is uncertain. This material consisted of peripheral blood, taken in a trial of Ad26.COV2.S vaccine versus placebo. The clonotype originates from a person between 18 and 65 years old who received the Ad26.COV2.S COVID-19 vaccine or a placebo. The CDR3 loop is CASSFRSQYQPQHF. In DNA form, the CDR3 reads TGTGCCAGCAGTTTCCGATCACAGTATCAGCCCCAGCATTTT.